These T cell receptor beta chains were read from a single sample in a study of blood T cell repertoires in COVID-19. Assay: immunoSEQ multiplex PCR; the TCRdb copy retains only in-frame clones and omits some. The sample holds roughly 100,000 clones, approximately 83% seen once. The specimen sequenced was peripheral blood. The origin of the receptors is a woman of 80 years or more with active or convalescent COVID-19. The CDR3 runs from the conserved cysteine through the conserved F or W. The order of the fields is D gene, clone size, V gene, J gene, CDR3 protein, CDR3 DNA. D genes are given only for firm matches. Part of the rows lack a size; the others show once, few, many or a class for expanded clones.

d_call: TRBD2; clone_size: NA; v_call: TRBV7-8; j_call: TRBJ2-5; cdr3_aa: CASRREGAVGNQYF; cdr3_nt: TGTGCCAGCAGAAGGGAGGGCGCGGTTGGGAACCAGTACTTC
d_call: NA; clone_size: NA; v_call: TRBV28; j_call: TRBJ2-7; cdr3_aa: CASSLSPVSYEQYF; cdr3_nt: TGTGCCAGCAGTTTATCCCCCGTATCCTACGAGCAGTACTTC
d_call: NA; clone_size: NA; v_call: TRBV6-1; j_call: TRBJ2-7; cdr3_aa: CASSDPGRYEQYF; cdr3_nt: TGTGCCAGCAGTGACCCAGGAAGGTACGAGCAGTACTTC
d_call: NA; clone_size: NA; v_call: TRBV28; j_call: TRBJ2-1; cdr3_aa: CASTGGRAAGTYNEQFF; cdr3_nt: TGTGCCAGCACCGGGGGTCGGGCGGCAGGGACCTACAATGAGCAGTTCTTC
d_call: TRBD1; clone_size: NA; v_call: TRBV27; j_call: TRBJ2-5; cdr3_aa: CASSLQGARETQYF; cdr3_nt: TGTGCCAGCAGTCTACAGGGGGCGCGAGAGACCCAGTACTTC
d_call: NA; clone_size: NA; v_call: TRBV10-1; j_call: TRBJ1-1; cdr3_aa: CASKDGIHEAFF; cdr3_nt: TGCGCCAGCAAGGACGGGATACATGAAGCTTTCTTT
d_call: NA; clone_size: NA; v_call: TRBV28; j_call: TRBJ2-4; cdr3_aa: CASSSTGAKNIQYF; cdr3_nt: TGTGCCAGCAGTTCGACGGGGGCCAAAAACATTCAGTACTTC
d_call: TRBD1; clone_size: NA; v_call: TRBV28; j_call: TRBJ2-1; cdr3_aa: CASRPLRGPGPNYNEQFF; cdr3_nt: TGTGCCAGCAGACCCCTCAGGGGGCCGGGACCGAACTACAATGAGCAGTTCTTC
d_call: NA; clone_size: NA; v_call: TRBV5-1; j_call: TRBJ2-5; cdr3_aa: CASSPHGQIPQETQYF; cdr3_nt: TGCGCCAGCAGCCCTCACGGACAGATACCTCAAGAGACCCAGTACTTC
d_call: TRBD2; clone_size: NA; v_call: TRBV5-4; j_call: TRBJ2-7; cdr3_aa: CASSPGTSGRSGEQYF; cdr3_nt: TGTGCCAGCAGCCCTGGGACTAGCGGGAGGTCGGGAGAGCAGTACTTC
d_call: TRBD1; clone_size: once; v_call: TRBV5-1; j_call: TRBJ2-5; cdr3_aa: CASSRTGSGVQETQYF; cdr3_nt: TGCGCCAGCAGCCGGACAGGGTCAGGGGTCCAAGAGACCCAGTACTTC
d_call: NA; clone_size: NA; v_call: TRBV9; j_call: TRBJ1-2; cdr3_aa: CASSVAEKNYGYTF; cdr3_nt: TGTGCCAGCAGCGTAGCGGAGAAAAACTATGGCTACACCTTC
d_call: NA; clone_size: NA; v_call: TRBV18; j_call: TRBJ1-1; cdr3_aa: CASSQNSLNTEAFF; cdr3_nt: TGTGCCAGCTCACAGAACAGCCTGAACACTGAAGCTTTCTTT
d_call: NA; clone_size: NA; v_call: TRBV14; j_call: TRBJ1-1; cdr3_aa: CASSQVGGNTEAFF; cdr3_nt: TGTGCCAGCAGCCAGGTCGGAGGGAACACTGAAGCTTTCTTT
d_call: TRBD1; clone_size: once; v_call: TRBV5-4; j_call: TRBJ1-1; cdr3_aa: CASSSGGQGGFAEAFF; cdr3_nt: TGTGCCAGCAGCTCAGGAGGACAGGGGGGTTTCGCTGAAGCTTTCTTT
d_call: NA; clone_size: NA; v_call: TRBV24-1; j_call: TRBJ2-7; cdr3_aa: CATQSRGTVLCQYF; cdr3_nt: NA
d_call: NA; clone_size: NA; v_call: TRBV11-2; j_call: TRBJ1-2; cdr3_aa: CASSPRESVVGYGYTF; cdr3_nt: TGTGCCAGCAGCCCTAGAGAGTCCGTTGTGGGCTATGGCTACACCTTC
d_call: NA; clone_size: NA; v_call: TRBV9; j_call: TRBJ2-1; cdr3_aa: CASSVDPVGGNEQFF; cdr3_nt: TGTGCCAGCAGCGTCGATCCGGTAGGGGGCAATGAGCAGTTCTTC
d_call: NA; clone_size: NA; v_call: TRBV5-5; j_call: TRBJ2-7; cdr3_aa: CASSSASGMGYEQYF; cdr3_nt: TGTGCCAGCAGCTCAGCCTCAGGGATGGGGTACGAGCAGTACTTC
d_call: NA; clone_size: NA; v_call: TRBV7-2; j_call: TRBJ1-1; cdr3_aa: CASTRDTLNTEAFF; cdr3_nt: TGTGCCAGCACCCGGGACACCTTGAACACTGAAGCTTTCTTT
d_call: NA; clone_size: once; v_call: TRBV6-2/TRBV6-3; j_call: TRBJ1-1; cdr3_aa: CASSKQLRINTEAFF; cdr3_nt: TGTGCCAGCAGTAAACAGCTTCGCATTAACACTGAAGCTTTCTTT
d_call: TRBD1; clone_size: NA; v_call: TRBV19; j_call: TRBJ1-5; cdr3_aa: CASSMGQGGGNQPQHF; cdr3_nt: TGTGCCAGTAGTATGGGACAGGGTGGAGGAAATCAGCCCCAGCATTTT
d_call: NA; clone_size: NA; v_call: TRBV30; j_call: TRBJ1-2; cdr3_aa: CAWSDRGAGTF; cdr3_nt: TGTGCCTGGAGTGATCGGGGGGCCGGCACCTTC
d_call: NA; clone_size: NA; v_call: TRBV24-1; j_call: TRBJ1-2; cdr3_aa: CATSDPGVSGYGYTF; cdr3_nt: TGTGCCACCAGTGACCCAGGGGTATCTGGTTATGGCTACACCTTC
d_call: NA; clone_size: NA; v_call: TRBV2; j_call: TRBJ1-4; cdr3_aa: CASRWLGGHNEKLFF; cdr3_nt: TGTGCCAGCAGGTGGCTGGGGGGTCATAATGAAAAACTGTTTTTT
d_call: NA; clone_size: NA; v_call: TRBV19; j_call: TRBJ1-5; cdr3_aa: CASQLSGGNQPQHF; cdr3_nt: TGTGCCAGCCAACTTTCAGGGGGCAATCAGCCCCAGCATTTT
d_call: TRBD1; clone_size: NA; v_call: TRBV19; j_call: TRBJ1-1; cdr3_aa: CASSIADRGAFF; cdr3_nt: TGTGCCAGTAGTATAGCGGACAGGGGAGCTTTCTTT
d_call: NA; clone_size: few; v_call: TRBV11-3; j_call: TRBJ2-3; cdr3_aa: CASSERSDTQYF; cdr3_nt: TGTGCCAGCAGCGAAAGGAGCGATACGCAGTATTTT
d_call: TRBD1; clone_size: NA; v_call: TRBV20-1; j_call: TRBJ1-1; cdr3_aa: CSASLRQGATEAFF; cdr3_nt: TGCAGTGCTAGTCTTCGACAGGGGGCGACCGAAGCTTTCTTT
d_call: TRBD2; clone_size: NA; v_call: TRBV2; j_call: TRBJ2-3; cdr3_aa: CASSDYLLAGVSDTQYF; cdr3_nt: TGTGCCAGCAGTGACTACTTACTAGCGGGAGTATCAGATACGCAGTATTTT
d_call: TRBD1; clone_size: NA; v_call: TRBV18; j_call: TRBJ1-2; cdr3_aa: CASSFGQGATGYTF; cdr3_nt: TGTGCCAGCTCCTTCGGACAGGGGGCCACGGGCTACACCTTC
d_call: NA; clone_size: NA; v_call: TRBV6-2/TRBV6-3; j_call: TRBJ2-7; cdr3_aa: CASSYLSGRSSYEQYF; cdr3_nt: TGTGCCAGCAGTTACTTGTCGGGGAGAAGCTCCTACGAGCAGTACTTC
d_call: NA; clone_size: once; v_call: TRBV7-6; j_call: TRBJ1-3; cdr3_aa: CASSLPSSGNTIYF; cdr3_nt: TGTGCCAGCAGCTTACCGAGCTCTGGAAACACCATATATTTT
d_call: TRBD1; clone_size: NA; v_call: TRBV28; j_call: TRBJ1-2; cdr3_aa: CASSPIGQGLNYGYTF; cdr3_nt: TGTGCCAGCAGTCCCATTGGACAGGGACTTAACTATGGCTACACCTTC
d_call: NA; clone_size: NA; v_call: TRBV29-1; j_call: TRBJ1-4; cdr3_aa: CSVEERLVGKLFF; cdr3_nt: TGCAGCGTTGAGGAGAGACTCGTAGGAAAACTGTTTTTT
d_call: TRBD2; clone_size: NA; v_call: TRBV6-2/TRBV6-3; j_call: TRBJ2-5; cdr3_aa: CASSKTSGRQETQYF; cdr3_nt: TGTGCCAGCAGTAAGACTAGCGGGAGACAAGAGACCCAGTACTTC
d_call: TRBD2; clone_size: few; v_call: TRBV30; j_call: TRBJ2-5; cdr3_aa: CAWGLAGGWETQYF; cdr3_nt: TGTGCCTGGGGACTAGCGGGAGGATGGGAGACCCAGTACTTC
d_call: NA; clone_size: NA; v_call: TRBV24-1; j_call: TRBJ1-5; cdr3_aa: CATSGHTSNQPQHF; cdr3_nt: TGTGCCACCAGTGGGCATACAAGCAATCAGCCCCAGCATTTT
d_call: TRBD1; clone_size: NA; v_call: TRBV24-1; j_call: TRBJ1-4; cdr3_aa: CATSDLTGGEEKLFF; cdr3_nt: TGTGCCACCAGTGATCTGACAGGGGGTGAGGAAAAACTGTTTTTT
d_call: TRBD2; clone_size: many; v_call: TRBV2; j_call: TRBJ2-2; cdr3_aa: CASSETSGRARQNTGELFF; cdr3_nt: TGTGCCAGCAGTGAGACTAGCGGGAGGGCCAGGCAAAACACCGGGGAGCTGTTTTTT
d_call: TRBD2; clone_size: NA; v_call: TRBV6-1; j_call: TRBJ2-1; cdr3_aa: CASSEAGLAGGWSQFF; cdr3_nt: TGTGCCAGCAGTGAAGCGGGACTAGCGGGGGGTTGGTCGCAGTTCTTC
d_call: TRBD2; clone_size: NA; v_call: TRBV6-2/TRBV6-3; j_call: TRBJ2-3; cdr3_aa: CASSRKTRLADTQYF; cdr3_nt: TGTGCCAGCAGTCGCAAGACAAGACTAGCGGATACGCAGTATTTT
d_call: NA; clone_size: NA; v_call: TRBV6-5; j_call: TRBJ1-3; cdr3_aa: CASSLTGSHTIYF; cdr3_nt: TGTGCCAGCAGTTTAACAGGGTCCCACACCATATATTTT
d_call: TRBD1; clone_size: NA; v_call: TRBV5-4; j_call: TRBJ1-1; cdr3_aa: CASRLGPSTGGAEAFF; cdr3_nt: TGTGCCAGCAGACTGGGGCCCTCTACAGGGGGGGCTGAAGCTTTCTTT
d_call: NA; clone_size: NA; v_call: TRBV18; j_call: TRBJ1-2; cdr3_aa: CASSKTREDYGYTF; cdr3_nt: TGTGCCAGCTCAAAAACCAGGGAGGACTATGGCTACACCTTC
d_call: NA; clone_size: NA; v_call: TRBV7-3; j_call: TRBJ1-1; cdr3_aa: CASSLGSNTEAFF; cdr3_nt: TGTGCCAGCAGCTTAGGCAGTAACACTGAAGCTTTCTTT
d_call: NA; clone_size: NA; v_call: TRBV2; j_call: TRBJ1-2; cdr3_aa: CASSEQGNGYTF; cdr3_nt: TGTGCCAGCAGCGAACAGGGAAACGGCTACACCTTC
d_call: TRBD1; clone_size: NA; v_call: TRBV7-3; j_call: TRBJ2-5; cdr3_aa: CASSPGQVNSETQYF; cdr3_nt: TGTGCCAGCAGCCCGGGACAGGTGAATTCGGAGACCCAGTACTTC
d_call: NA; clone_size: NA; v_call: TRBV11-3; j_call: TRBJ2-2; cdr3_aa: CASSWTANTGELFF; cdr3_nt: TGTGCCAGCAGCTGGACAGCGAACACCGGGGAGCTGTTTTTT
d_call: NA; clone_size: NA; v_call: TRBV5-1; j_call: TRBJ1-1; cdr3_aa: CASSLVAVNTEAFF; cdr3_nt: TGCGCCAGCAGCTTGGTAGCGGTGAACACTGAAGCTTTCTTT
d_call: NA; clone_size: once; v_call: TRBV6-1; j_call: TRBJ1-2; cdr3_aa: CASSEGPTGFGYTF; cdr3_nt: TGTGCCAGCAGTGAGGGCCCCACGGGGTTCGGCTACACCTTC
d_call: TRBD2; clone_size: few; v_call: TRBV4-1; j_call: TRBJ2-1; cdr3_aa: CASSQVEGLAGSYNEQFF; cdr3_nt: TGCGCCAGCAGCCAGGTAGAGGGGCTAGCGGGATCCTACAATGAGCAGTTCTTC
d_call: TRBD1; clone_size: NA; v_call: TRBV4-1; j_call: TRBJ1-2; cdr3_aa: CASSRMTGDSYGYTF; cdr3_nt: TGCGCCAGCAGCCGTATGACGGGGGACAGCTATGGCTACACCTTC
d_call: TRBD1; clone_size: NA; v_call: TRBV19; j_call: TRBJ1-5; cdr3_aa: CASSFPRGQGGAMVNQPQHF; cdr3_nt: TGTGCCAGTAGTTTTCCTCGAGGACAGGGGGGAGCGATGGTCAATCAGCCCCAGCATTTT
d_call: NA; clone_size: NA; v_call: TRBV6-5; j_call: TRBJ2-4; cdr3_aa: CASSSARAENIQYF; cdr3_nt: TGTGCCAGCAGTTCAGCGAGGGCAGAGAACATTCAGTACTTC
d_call: NA; clone_size: NA; v_call: TRBV19; j_call: TRBJ2-1; cdr3_aa: CASSIRVADNEQFF; cdr3_nt: TGTGCCAGTAGTATTAGAGTAGCGGACAATGAGCAGTTCTTC
d_call: NA; clone_size: NA; v_call: TRBV12-3/TRBV12-4; j_call: TRBJ1-1; cdr3_aa: CASSLQKNTEAFF; cdr3_nt: TGTGCCAGCAGTCTACAGAAGAACACTGAAGCTTTCTTT
d_call: NA; clone_size: NA; v_call: TRBV5-5; j_call: TRBJ1-1; cdr3_aa: CASSSTPRVSGEAFF; cdr3_nt: TGTGCCAGCAGTTCGACGCCTCGGGTGAGCGGTGAAGCTTTCTTT
d_call: TRBD1; clone_size: NA; v_call: TRBV24-1; j_call: TRBJ2-5; cdr3_aa: CATSDPTGQGQETQYF; cdr3_nt: TGTGCCACCAGTGATCCCACGGGACAGGGCCAAGAGACCCAGTACTTC